The rows below give T cell receptor beta chains drawn from one sample of a study of OX40 agonist ivuxolimab in advanced cancers. TCRdb's table, derived via immunoSEQ multiplex PCR, lists solely in-frame clones and lacks some. The sample comprises about 100,000 clones, 80% to 90% of which are singletons, and approximately 0.8% rests with the top ten. Sample: CD4+ or CD8+ T cells sorted from blood, taken in a trial of the OX40 agonist ivuxolimab. Source of these receptors: an adult with an advanced solid tumor such as melanoma, head and neck, liver or kidney cancer. CDR3s include the opening cysteine and the closing phenylalanine or tryptophan. The D gene is left open where the match is weak. A clone size is listed for some rows: how often the clone was seen (once, few, many), or a class if it is expanded.

abundance	d_gene	v_gene	j_gene	CDR3nt	CDR3aa
.	.	TRBV18	TRBJ1-1	TGTGCCAGCTCACCAGGGAGAACTGAAGCTTTCTTT	CASSPGRTEAFF
.	.	TRBV28	TRBJ1-2	TGTGCCAGCAGTTCCCCGAGCGGGAACCATGGCTACACCTTC	CASSSPSGNHGYTF
.	TRBD1	TRBV7-3	TRBJ2-4	TGTGCCAGCAGCTTATCCGGGACAGCTAAGAACATTCAGTACTTC	CASSLSGTAKNIQYF
.	.	TRBV28	TRBJ2-5	TGTGCCAGCAGTATGCGGCAAGAGACCCAGTACTTC	CASSMRQETQYF
.	.	TRBV7-2	TRBJ2-7	TGTGCCAGCAGCTTAGAACGTGGAGGAGCCTACGAGCAGTACTTC	CASSLERGGAYEQYF
few	.	TRBV10-3	TRBJ1-6	TGTGCCATCAGCGTGACAGGTTATAGAGATTCACCCCTCCACTTT	CAISVTGYRDSPLHF
.	.	TRBV27	TRBJ1-5	TGTGCCAGCAGTTTACAAAGTTCCGGTCAGCCCCAGCATTTT	CASSLQSSGQPQHF
.	TRBD1	TRBV19	TRBJ2-1	TGTGCCAGTAACATACAGGGGGCTGACTACAATGAGCAGTTCTTC	CASNIQGADYNEQFF
.	TRBD2	TRBV18	TRBJ2-7	TGTGCCAGCTCATCTGGGGGGGTTGAGCAGTACTTC	CASSSGGVEQYF
few	.	TRBV4-2	TRBJ1-2	TGTGCCAGCAGCCAACTGAGCGGACAGAACTATGGCTACACCTTC	CASSQLSGQNYGYTF
.	.	TRBV18	TRBJ2-7	TGTGCCAGCTCACCATACAGCGTAGACGAGCAGTACTTC	CASSPYSVDEQYF
.	.	TRBV6-6	TRBJ1-6	TGTGCCAGCAGTTACATTTCCCAATCGGGTTCACCCCTCCACTTT	CASSYISQSGSPLHF
.	TRBD1	TRBV19	TRBJ1-2	TGTGCCAGTAGCGGGACAGGGGGCAACGATAACTATGGCTACACCTTC	CASSGTGGNDNYGYTF
.	.	TRBV5-1	TRBJ1-2	TGCGCCAGTCGGGTAGGGGTGGACTATGGCTACACCTTC	CASRVGVDYGYTF
.	.	TRBV18	TRBJ2-7	TGTGCCAGCTCACCACAAGGCGGTGGAAGTGGTTTCGAGCAGTACTTC	CASSPQGGGSGFEQYF
.	TRBD2	TRBV28	TRBJ2-7	TGTGCCAGCGCTGCCCCGACTAGCGGAACCTACGAGCAGTACTTC	CASAAPTSGTYEQYF
.	.	TRBV6-4	TRBJ1-2	TGTGCCAGCAGTGGAGAGGGGACTGGGGGCTACACCTTC	CASSGEGTGGYTF
.	.	TRBV10-3	TRBJ2-2	TGTGCCATCAGTGAGTCGAGGGACCGAGGCGGGGAGCTGTTTTTT	CAISESRDRGGELFF
.	.	TRBV7-2	TRBJ1-2	TGTGCCAGCAGCCCAGCAGTCATTAACTATGGCTACACCTTC	CASSPAVINYGYTF
.	TRBD1	TRBV5-1	TRBJ2-1	TGCGCCAGCAGCTTATCAGGGGGATACAATGAGCAGTTCTTC	CASSLSGGYNEQFF
.	.	TRBV19	TRBJ2-4	TGTGCCAGTACCTCGGCACCCGGGACCAAAAACATTCAGTACTTC	CASTSAPGTKNIQYF
.	TRBD1	TRBV6-5	TRBJ2-5	TGTGCCAGCAGTACCGAAGGGGGCAGGGAGACCCAGTACTTC	CASSTEGGRETQYF
once	TRBD1	TRBV29-1	TRBJ2-7	TGCAGCGTGGCCGGGACAGGGAGCTACGAGCAGTACTTC	CSVAGTGSYEQYF
.	.	TRBV7-9	TRBJ1-2	TGTGCCAGCAGCTTAGAACCGGAGTACACCTTC	CASSLEPEYTF
.	.	TRBV4-2	TRBJ1-5	TGTGCCAGCAGCCAGAATGCGGCAGATAGCAATCAGCCCCAGCATTTT	CASSQNAADSNQPQHF